The subject of this entry is one T cell receptor (beta chain). All patients picked for sequencing had shown, by flow cytometry, an expansion of CD8+CD57+ cells. Patients, without exception, had severe acquired aplastic anemia. Profiling of TCR beta VDJ combinations and CDR3 sequences used genomic DNA as template. TCRdb called the reads again in MiXCR, with one record for every CDR3 protein. The sample yields under 200,000 distinct CDR3 sequences, approximately 44% seen once. The record originates from a study of CD8+CD57+ T cells in acquired aplastic anemia. Whole-study context: Sorted CD4+ and CD8+ cells gave an average of roughly 3 ug of DNA.

Sequenced input: sorted CD4+, CD8+, or CD8+CD57+ T cells (not recorded which) from PBMCs. The TCR was taken from a human donor with aplastic anemia.

The chain's CDR3 is CASSLQKGGSPLHF. The CDR3 nucleotides are TGTGCCAGCTCCCTTCAGAAGGGAGGATCACCCCTCCACTTT. This rearrangement joins TRBV18 to TRBJ1-6, with no clear D. Trimming removed 6 bases at V and 10 bases at J, with 16 bases between. Per the germline V gene, CDR1 is KGHSH and CDR2 is LQKENI. The CDR3 length is 14 residues.